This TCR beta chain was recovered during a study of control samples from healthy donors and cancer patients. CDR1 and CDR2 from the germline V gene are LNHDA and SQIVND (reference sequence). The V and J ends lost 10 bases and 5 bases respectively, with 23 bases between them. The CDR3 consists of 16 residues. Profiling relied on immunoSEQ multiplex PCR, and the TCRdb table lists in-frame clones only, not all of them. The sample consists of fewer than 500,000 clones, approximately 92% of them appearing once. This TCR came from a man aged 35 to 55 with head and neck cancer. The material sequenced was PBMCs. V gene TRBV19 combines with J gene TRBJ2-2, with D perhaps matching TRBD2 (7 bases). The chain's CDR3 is CATQGGENKLTGELFF. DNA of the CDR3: TGTGCCACACAGGGAGGGGAAAATAAGCTAACCGGGGAGCTGTTTTTT.